This TCR beta chain is from a study of CD8+ T cells in alopecia areata. Study conclusions and caveats: Scalp sequencing also captures normal skin's resident alphabeta T cells. Scalp clonality and expanded CD8+ clones among the top 100 fell significantly with tofacitinib.

The treatment is: oral pan-JAK inhibitor, 5-10 mg twice daily. This clone was picked up a small number of times. Its matching antigen is unknown. Trimming removed 6 bases from V and 3 bases from J; junction bases left unmatched: 7. The CDR3 has 15 amino acids. CDR1 LNHDA and CDR2 SQIVND come from the germline V gene (reference sequence). The authors extracted RNA and reverse transcribed it into cDNA as the sequencing template. Assay: immunoSEQ multiplex PCR; the TCRdb copy retains only in-frame clones and omits some. The sample consists of more than 90,000 clones, roughly three fifths of them appearing once.

The source of this sequence is a human donor with alopecia areata. Sequences were derived from CD8+ T cells sorted from blood, sampled at week 4, from a patient treated with tofacitinib. V and J are TRBV19 and TRBJ2-3; 9 bases line up with TRBD1. DNA of the CDR3: TGTGCCAGTAGGAGAACAGGGGGCGAAACAGATACGCAGTATTTT. Residues: CASRRTGGETDTQYF.